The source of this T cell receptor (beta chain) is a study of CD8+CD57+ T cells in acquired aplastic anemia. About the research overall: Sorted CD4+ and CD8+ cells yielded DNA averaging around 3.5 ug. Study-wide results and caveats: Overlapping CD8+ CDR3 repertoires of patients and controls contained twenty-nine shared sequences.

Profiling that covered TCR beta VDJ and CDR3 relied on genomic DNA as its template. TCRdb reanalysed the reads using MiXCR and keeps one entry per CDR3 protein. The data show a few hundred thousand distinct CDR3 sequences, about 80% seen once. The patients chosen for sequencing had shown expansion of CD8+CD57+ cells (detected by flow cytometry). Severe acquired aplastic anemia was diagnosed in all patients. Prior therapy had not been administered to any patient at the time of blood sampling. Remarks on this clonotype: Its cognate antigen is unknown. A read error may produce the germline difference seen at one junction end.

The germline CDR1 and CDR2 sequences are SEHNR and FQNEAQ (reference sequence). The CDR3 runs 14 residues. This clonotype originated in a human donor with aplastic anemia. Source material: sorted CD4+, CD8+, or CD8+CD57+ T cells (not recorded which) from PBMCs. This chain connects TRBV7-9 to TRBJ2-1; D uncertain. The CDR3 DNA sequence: TGTGCCAGCAGCCCGACGCCAGATAAGCATGACCAGTTCTTC. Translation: CASSPTPDKHDQFF.